This passage covers 6 T cell receptor beta chains from one sample sequenced in a study of cytomegalovirus exposure and HLA in healthy donors. TCRdb's table, derived via immunoSEQ multiplex PCR, lists solely in-frame clones and lacks some. The table includes some 88,000 clones, roughly 96% detected once. Sequenced input: PBMCs. All receptors derive from a man between 18 and 35 years old in good health and CMV-seronegative.

The V call is TRBV27, the J call TRBJ1-1; D gene unclear. The CDR3 contains 13 residues. CDR1 is MNHEY, CDR2 SMNVEV, per germline (reference sequence). Trimming pared 2 bases from V and 6 bases from J, leaving 10 bases between. CDR3 DNA sequence: TGTGCCAGCAGTTTACGCGGAGTCGCTGAAGCTTTCTTT. It translates to CASSLRGVAEAFF.

This sequence joins TRBV4-1 and TRBJ2-1; perhaps TRBD2 as D (6 bases). CDR1 is MGHRA, CDR2 YSYEKL, per germline. Trimming took off 2 bases at V and 3 bases at J, with 17 bases between the two ends. The CDR3 is 17 residues long. The CDR3 DNA is TGCGCCAGCAGCCAATCCCGTGCGGGGACTTACTACAATGAGCAGTTCTTC. Its translation is CASSQSRAGTYYNEQFF.

This clone was counted once. This CDR3 reads CASSPVFRGPETQYF. The DNA for the CDR3 is TGTGCCAGCTCACCGGTTTTTAGAGGTCCAGAGACCCAGTACTTC. The chain uses TRBV18 and TRBJ2-5, with unresolved D. The CDR3 loop spans 15 amino acids. CDR1 KGHSH and CDR2 LQKENI come from the germline V gene. The germline V and J ends were trimmed by 3 bases and 4 bases, with 15 bases remaining between them. Full variable domain (remainder filled in from reference TRBV18 and TRBJ2-5): NAGVMQNPRHLVRRRGQEARLRCSPMKGHSHVYWYRQLPEEGLKFMVYLQKENIIDESGMPKERFSAEFPKEGPSILRIQQVVRGDSAAYFCASSPVFRGPETQYFGPGTRLLVL.

The chain couples TRBV6-5 to TRBJ2-3; D possibly corresponds to TRBD1 (5 bases). Germline values: CDR1 MNHEY, CDR2 SVGAGI. V dropped 7 bases and J dropped 0 bases, with 14 bases sitting between them. The CDR3 contains 15 residues. The CDR3 reads CASKMTVSSTDTQYF. In DNA form, the CDR3 reads TGTGCCAGCAAGATGACAGTGTCTAGCACAGATACGCAGTATTTT.

This clone was seen a few times. The chain employs TRBV6-5 and TRBJ2-1; D is perhaps TRBD2 (6 bases). Per germline, CDR1 MNHEY and CDR2 SVGAGI. The ends were cut back, 2 bases at V and 5 bases at J, with 16 bases in the middle. This CDR3 has 16 residues. CDR3 coding DNA: TGTGCCAGCAGTTACGATACCGGGACTCCCGACAATGAGCAGTTCTTC. Its translation is CASSYDTGTPDNEQFF.

This chain uses TRBV5-1 with TRBJ2-3; D is ambiguous. This CDR3 is 14 amino acids long. Per germline, CDR1 SGHRS and CDR2 YFSETQ. V shed 5 bases and J shed 0 bases, with 10 bases lying between them. CDR3 sequence reads: CASRPRTSTDTQYF. CDR3 nucleotide sequence: TGCGCCAGCAGGCCTCGAACTAGCACAGATACGCAGTATTTT. Full variable domain (remainder filled in from reference TRBV5-1 and TRBJ2-3): KAGVTQTPRYLIKTRGQQVTLSCSPISGHRSVSWYQQTPGQGLQFLFEYFSETQRNKGNFPGRFSGRQFSNSRSEMNVSTLELGDSALYLCASRPRTSTDTQYFGPGTRLTVL.